This T cell receptor beta chain appears in the sequencing data of a study of blood T cells in healthy people across ages. This clonotype was detected ten times or more. The antigen is undetermined. The authors ran a second PCR of about 6 to 11 cycles using a sample-barcoded 5' primer and a J-beta primer mix. Using its own MiXCR run on the 5' RACE reads, TCRdb lists one record per CDR3 protein. The table records hundreds of thousands of distinct CDR3 sequences, roughly 47% of them present only once. It was about 9.4 milliliters of peripheral blood that were drawn from each donor. The CDR3 extends over 15 amino acids. The V segment lost 0 bases and the J segment 4 bases; nucleotides outside the gene matches: 3. Germline V gene data show CDR1 as SGDLS and CDR2 as YYNGEE. Study-wide results and caveats: The unsorted PBMCs prevented any conclusive comparison of naive versus antigen-experienced cells. Relative to aged donors, long-lived donors carried more naive CD4+ cells and displayed higher diversity.

Sequencing was done on a sample of blood. The TCR was taken from a woman aged 55 to 70 in good health. The V and J genes are TRBV9 and TRBJ2-5; 10 nucleotides agree with TRBD2. CDR3 residues: CASSVGLAGVETQYF. CDR3 in DNA: TGTGCCAGCAGCGTAGGTCTAGCGGGGGTAGAGACCCAGTACTTC.